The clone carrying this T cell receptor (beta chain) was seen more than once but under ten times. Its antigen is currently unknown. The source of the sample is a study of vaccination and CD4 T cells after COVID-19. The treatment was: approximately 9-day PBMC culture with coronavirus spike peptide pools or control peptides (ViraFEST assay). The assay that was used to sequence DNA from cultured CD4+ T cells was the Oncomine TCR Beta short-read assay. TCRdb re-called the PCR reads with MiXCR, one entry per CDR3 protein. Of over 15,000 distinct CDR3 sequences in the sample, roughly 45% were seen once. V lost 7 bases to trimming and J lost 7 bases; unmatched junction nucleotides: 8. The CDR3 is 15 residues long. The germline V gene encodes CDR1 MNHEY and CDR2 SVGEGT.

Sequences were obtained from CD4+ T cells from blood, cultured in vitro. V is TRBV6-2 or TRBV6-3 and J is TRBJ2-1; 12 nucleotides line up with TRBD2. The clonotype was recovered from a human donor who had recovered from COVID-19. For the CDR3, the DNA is TGTGCCAGCACGCTGACTAGCGGGAGAACGAATGAGCAGTTCTTC. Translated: CASTLTSGRTNEQFF.